A selection of T cell receptor beta chains follows, all from one sample in a study of patients and donors after allogeneic stem cell transplantation. TCRdb reprocessed the RT-PCR reads via MiXCR and lists one record per CDR3 protein. The sample lists approximately 200,000 distinct CDR3 sequences; roughly 13% were seen once. The sequencing input was blood, either unsorted or a sorted T cell fraction (not recorded which). The receptors were sampled from a human donor who was either an allogeneic HSCT recipient or a stem cell or donor lymphocyte infusion donor (not recorded which). It is not recorded whose cells these are; they may come from a transplant donor. Each CDR3 is given without its conserved first and last residue.

>15|TRBV6-5
ASSYSGQITLNTEAF
>14|TRBV7-3
ASSQGTSGRTDTQY
>14|TRBV5-6
ASSQGPHLSTDTQY
>15|TRBV19
ASSPRDRGRRTDTQY
>13|TRBV5-6
ASSYRVFGTDTQY
>13|TRBV7-2
ASRLTSGRWNEQF
>13|TRBV19
ASSPQGRVSAEAF
>8|TRBV20-1
SAIKETQY
>12|TRBV2
ASSGQVTYNEQF
>9|TRBV3-1
ASSQDIEAF
>12|TRBV20-1
SARETGGDSPLH
>11|TRBV7-2
ASSPGRRETQY
>10|TRBV20-1
SAQGTTYEQY
>13|TRBV4-3
ASSQDWGVGEKLF
>13|TRBV5-4
ASSSAQGKNTEAF
>11|TRBV11-3
ASSRLVSYEQY
>12|TRBV27
ASSPRVTENTIY
>9|TRBV5-1
ASSLVGEQF
>12|TRBV6-1
ASSEVGSGQPQH
>12|TRBV20-1
SAAHRGGTGELF
>14|TRBV12-3/TRBV12-4
ASSLRLAGGAGELF
>12|TRBV5-6
ASSTGIPNSPLH